What follows describes a single T cell receptor beta chain. These data belong to a study of T cell changes during pregnancy in multiple sclerosis. This CDR3 comprises 13 residues. V lost 8 bases to trimming and J lost 3 bases, with 14 bases between them. Per germline, CDR1 ENHRY and CDR2 SYGVKD. Using immunoSEQ multiplex PCR, the repertoire was profiled, and TCRdb retains in-frame clones only, with some absent. The sample lists 80,000 to 95,000 clones, roughly 95% occurring once. V and J are TRBV10-3 and TRBJ2-7; a possible D gene is TRBD2 (6 bases). This clonotype was obtained from a female donor with multiple sclerosis, enrolled in a pregnancy study. Specimen: peripheral blood, collected in the second trimester of pregnancy. The CDR3 region has the DNA TGTGCCATCTCGCCGGGAGATATCTACGAGCAGTACTTC. It specifies CAISPGDIYEQYF.